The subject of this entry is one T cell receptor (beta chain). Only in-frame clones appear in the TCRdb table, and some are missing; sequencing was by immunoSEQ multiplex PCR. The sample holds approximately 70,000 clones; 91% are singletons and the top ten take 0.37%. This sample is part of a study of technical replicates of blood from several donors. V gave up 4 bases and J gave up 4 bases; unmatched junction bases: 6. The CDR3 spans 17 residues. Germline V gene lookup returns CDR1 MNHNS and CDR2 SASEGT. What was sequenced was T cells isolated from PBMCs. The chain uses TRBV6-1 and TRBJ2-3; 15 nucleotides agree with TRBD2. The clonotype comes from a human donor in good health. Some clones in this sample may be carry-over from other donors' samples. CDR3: CASSGTSGGASPDTQYF. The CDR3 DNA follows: TGTGCCAGCAGTGGGACTAGCGGGGGGGCCAGCCCAGATACGCAGTATTTT.